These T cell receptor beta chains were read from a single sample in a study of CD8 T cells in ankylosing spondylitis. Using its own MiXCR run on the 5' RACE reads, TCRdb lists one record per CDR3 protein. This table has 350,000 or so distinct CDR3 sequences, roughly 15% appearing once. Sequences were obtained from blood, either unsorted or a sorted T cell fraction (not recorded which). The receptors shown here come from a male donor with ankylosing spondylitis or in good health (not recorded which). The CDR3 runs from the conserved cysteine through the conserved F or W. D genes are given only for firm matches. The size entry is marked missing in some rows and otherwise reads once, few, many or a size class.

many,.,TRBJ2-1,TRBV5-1,TGTGCCAGCAGCTTAACCCGCGGGGAGCAGTTCTTC,CASSLTRGEQFF
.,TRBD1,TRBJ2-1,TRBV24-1,TGTGCCACCAGTGGTCGGGACAGGGGAATGCAGTTCTTC,CATSGRDRGMQFF
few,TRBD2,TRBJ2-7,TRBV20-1,TGCAGTGCGGGAGGGGAGCGGGGGTTTCCTGGCCCCTCCCACTACGAGCAGTACTTC,CSAGGERGFPGPSHYEQYF
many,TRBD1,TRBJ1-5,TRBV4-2,TGTGCCAGCAGCCAAGAGGGGACAGGTTACGGTCAGCCCCAGCATTTT,CASSQEGTGYGQPQHF
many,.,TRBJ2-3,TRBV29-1,TGCAGCGTTGATGCGGGGAAGTTAGATACGCAGTATTTT,CSVDAGKLDTQYF
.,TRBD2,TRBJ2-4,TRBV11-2,TGTGCCAGCAGCATCGAGAGCGGGGGTGTCATTCAGTACTTC,CASSIESGGVIQYF
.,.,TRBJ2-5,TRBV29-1,TGCAGCGTCGGAGGGGTGTACCAAGAGACCCAGTACTTC,CSVGGVYQETQYF
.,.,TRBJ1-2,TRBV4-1,TGCGCCAGCAGCCAAGAGGGGGCTCATCATGGCTACACCTTC,CASSQEGAHHGYTF
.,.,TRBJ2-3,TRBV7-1,TGTGCCAGCAGCCCGGCGCTTAAGGATACGCAGTATTTT,CASSPALKDTQYF
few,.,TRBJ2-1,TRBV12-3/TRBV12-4,TGTGCCAGTAGCACTGAGGCGCGGAATGAGCAGTTCTTC,CASSTEARNEQFF
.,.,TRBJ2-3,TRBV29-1,TGCAGCGTTGGCAGGGGTGGGTTCACAGATACGCAGTATTTT,CSVGRGGFTDTQYF
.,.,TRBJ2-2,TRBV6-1,TGTGCCAGCAGGTTCAGGGTGCAGGACACCGGGGAGCTGTTTTTT,CASRFRVQDTGELFF
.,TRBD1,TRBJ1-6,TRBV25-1,TGTACCAGCAGGACGTGGACAGGAAATTCACCCCTCCACTTT,CTSRTWTGNSPLHF
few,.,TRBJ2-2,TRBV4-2,TGTGCCAGCAGCCAAGATCAAGACGGGCGGAACACCGGGGAGCTGTTTTTT,CASSQDQDGRNTGELFF
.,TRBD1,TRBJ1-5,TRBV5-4,TGTGCCAGCAGCCGGGGAGGGGGCGAAAGGGAGCCCCAGCATTTT,CASSRGGGEREPQHF
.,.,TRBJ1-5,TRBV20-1,TGCAGTGCTAGCCCCTTAGCCGGGAATCAGCCCCAGCATTTT,CSASPLAGNQPQHF
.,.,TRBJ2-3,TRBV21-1,TGTGCCAGCAGCCTCTCGTTCGGGACTAAGGAGCTGGCAGATACGCAGTATTTT,CASSLSFGTKELADTQYF
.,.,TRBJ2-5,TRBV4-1,TGCGCCAGCAGCCAAGATGGCGCAGGGTACTTCCAAGAGACCCAGTACTTC,CASSQDGAGYFQETQYF
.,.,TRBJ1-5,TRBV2,TGTGCCAGCAGTCTTGACGGGCAGCCCCAGCATTTT,CASSLDGQPQHF
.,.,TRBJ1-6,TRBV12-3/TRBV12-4,TGTGCCAGCAGTTTAGCCCGAACCTATTCACCCCTCCACTTT,CASSLARTYSPLHF